A single TCR beta chain is shown here with its context. Antigen: not known. This sample is part of a study of response to subunit inactivated influenza vaccine. The germline gives CDR1 SGHKS, CDR2 YYEKEE (reference sequence). V lost 0 bases and J lost 4, with 13 bases in between. The CDR3 loop spans 15 amino acids. Notes on the study in general: The study's authors posited that every seasonal influenza vaccination enlists few new T cells.

TCRdb re-called the RT-PCR reads through MiXCR, storing one row per CDR3 protein. This sample has about 540,000 distinct CDR3 sequences, with around 15% found just once. The sequenced sample was PBMCs from blood, obtained roughly 13 days after vaccination. The TCR sequence derives from a man aged 50-60 years who received an inactivated influenza vaccine. The rearrangement links TRBV5-5 to TRBJ2-5, with D perhaps assigned TRBD1 or TRBD2 (5 bases each). The CDR3 nucleotides read TGTGCCAGCAGCTTGGAGGATTTGGGGGTAGAGACCCAGTACTTC. It translates to CASSLEDLGVETQYF.